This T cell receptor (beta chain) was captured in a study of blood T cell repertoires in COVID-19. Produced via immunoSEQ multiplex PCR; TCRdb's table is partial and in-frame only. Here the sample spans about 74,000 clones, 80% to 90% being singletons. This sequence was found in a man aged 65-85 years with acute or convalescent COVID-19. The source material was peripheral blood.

The CDR3 coding sequence is TGTGCCAGCAGCTTGCCAGGGGCGACTGCAACTAATGAAAAACTGTTTTTT. Translating it yields CASSLPGATATNEKLFF. The V call is TRBV5-5, the J call TRBJ1-4, with D perhaps TRBD1 (6 bases). This CDR3 region has 17 residues. Trimming shortened V by 1 base and J by 0 bases, and 13 bases separated the two germline ends. Germline assignment: CDR1 SGHKS and CDR2 YYEKEE (reference sequence).